The clone carrying this T cell receptor beta chain was recorded only once. This sample was taken from a study of blood T cell repertoires in COVID-19. Libraries were prepared by immunoSEQ multiplex PCR; TCRdb keeps only in-frame clonotypes and omits some of them. The table records around 300,000 clones, around 87% of them present only once. Individuals drawn from under 30 US areas were about 18 to 95 years old. For recovered donors of Cohort 3, there were two negative PCRs, clearance, or symptom resolution. Germline V lookup: CDR1 SGHTA, CDR2 FQGNSA. The CDR3 runs to 18 residues. Trimming stripped 1 base from V and 0 bases from J, with 16 bases between.

Sample: PBMCs or T cells enriched from blood (not recorded which). The gene calls are TRBV7-2 and TRBJ1-5; D might be TRBD1 (5 bases). The source of this sequence is a woman aged 25-40 years who had recovered from COVID-19. The DNA for the CDR3 is TGTGCCAGCAGCTTAGAGGGTCCGAACAGGTATAGCAATCAGCCCCAGCATTTT. It specifies CASSLEGPNRYSNQPQHF. Full variable domain (rest looked up from reference TRBV7-2 and TRBJ1-5): GAGVSQSPSNKVTEKGKDVELRCDPISGHTALYWYRQSLGQGLEFLIYFQGNSAPDKSGLPSDRFSAERTGGSVSTLTIQRTQQEDSAVYLCASSLEGPNRYSNQPQHFGDGTRLSIL.